This T cell receptor (beta chain) is drawn from a study of CD8+CD57+ T cells in acquired aplastic anemia (dated by TCRdb to 2016 to 2018). For the study in its entirety: DNA extracted from sorted CD4+ and CD8+ cells had a mean of about 3.2 ug, with a range of 0.2 to 27.4 ug. CD8+CD57+ expansion was defined as frequency above the mean frequency observed in healthy subjects.

A few counts support this clonotype. Its antigen is currently not known. A read error may be the cause here, since a much bigger clone is one base away. Genomic DNA was used as template for profiling of TCR beta VDJ combinations and CDR3 sequences. An Illumina HiSeq 2000 was the platform used for TCR repertoire sequencing. The source study handled its data this way. TRBV/TRBJ rearrangement plots, CDR3 size and DJ length profiles, and Simpson's diversity index were used to assess repertoires. The most abundant DNA sequence in the deep sequencing data was taken as the immunodominant clone. CDR3 amino acid sequences were checked for sharing across subjects and were also compared against the VDJdb database and published repertoires. The public reads were reanalyzed by TCRdb: fastp trimming at Q25, MiXCR alignment, in-frame beta chains only. Entries that share a CDR3 protein sequence are merged under the most common genes and DNA. The V and J calls and clone size are TCRdb's, not the authors'. This sample has some 170,000 distinct CDR3 sequences in its table, and less than 60% of those were observed once. In total, the top ten clones hold 1.1% of the sample.

Expansion of CD8+CD57+ cells had been shown by flow cytometry in the patients chosen for sequencing. Severe acquired aplastic anemia was diagnosed in all patients according to International Study of Aplastic Anemia and Agranulocytosis and Camitta criteria. No patient had received any therapy when blood was sampled. In this study, sorted CD4+ and CD8+ T cells from the blood of healthy subjects and of severe aplastic anemia patients had their TCR repertoires deep-sequenced. Patients were enrolled in the USA under clinicaltrials.gov protocols 00001620, 01623167, 00001397, 00071045, 00081523 and 00961064. Ficoll-Paque density gradient centrifugation was used to isolate peripheral blood mononuclear cells. CD4+ and CD8+ T cells were sorted by FACS or magnetic beads before DNA extraction. Results the study describes overall, beyond this receptor: Although roughly 29 CD8+ CDR3 sequences were shared by patients and controls, these sequences appeared highly expressed in patients and within the immunodominant clones of patients. No significant difference in CD8+ Simpson's diversity was found between patients and healthy controls (P=0.060).

As encoded in the germline V gene, CDR1 is SGHDN while CDR2 is FVKESK. The V end gives up 7 bases and the J end 3 bases, leaving 8 bases in the junction not matched to a gene. From the cysteine through the phenylalanine, the CDR3 covers 14 amino acids. Kept here is only the CDR3 DNA, which spans 42 bases and is read in frame from base 1. The sample was sorted CD4+, CD8+, or CD8+CD57+ T cells (not recorded which) from PBMCs. The rearrangement combines TRBV14 with TRBJ2-5; 7 junctional bases match TRBD2. The clonotype comes from a human donor with aplastic anemia. The nucleotide sequence is given as TGTGCCAGCACCCCAGCGGGGAGGGAAGAGACCCAGTACTTC. Translated, this gives CASTPAGREETQYF.